This T cell receptor (beta chain) was sequenced for a study of cytomegalovirus exposure and HLA in healthy donors. Turning to the study itself: Later, an analysis reported that the 130 or so validation repertoires had used the same platform as the approximately 600 first-cohort repertoires. Overall study findings and caveats: Cytomegalovirus-associated status was assigned to approximately 160 TCR beta chains.

This table comes from immunoSEQ multiplex PCR, and its TCRdb copy is limited to in-frame clones, with some not included. The table shows 98,000 or so clones, with roughly 88% occurring only once. V dropped 11 bases and J dropped 3 bases, with 16 bases sitting between them. CDR1 and CDR2 (germline): SGHAT, FQDESV (reference sequence). The CDR3 runs to 13 residues. This clone was picked up one time. Its antigen is undetermined. Donors were drawn from the approximately 120-subject validation cohort, separate from the approximately 680-subject first cohort. The sequenced sample consisted of PBMCs. The chain recombines TRBV11-1 with TRBJ1-2, with no clear D. This clonotype originated in a woman aged 18-29 years in good health and CMV-seronegative. The CDR3 sequence: CAVLRETDYGYTF. The CDR3 nucleotides read TGTGCCGTTCTTCGGGAGACCGACTATGGCTACACCTTC.